Shown below are 26 T cell receptor beta chains from a single sample sequenced in a study of T cells after yellow fever vaccination (dated by TCRdb to between 2018 and 2020). The sample's treatment or condition label is to be understood as: live attenuated yellow fever vaccine strain. Libraries were prepared through 5' RACE. TCRdb names Illumina HiSeq 2500 as the instrument used. The public reads were run again by TCRdb, first through fastp at Q25 and then through MiXCR, and only productive beta chains were kept. Identical CDR3 protein sequences are pooled into one entry, listed with their most common genes and DNA. The sample table shows just over 25,000 distinct CDR3 sequences, and approximately 5% are seen once. Of the sample, approximately 10% is held by the ten largest clones. Specimen: PBMCs, either bulk or a sorted T-cell subset (CD4+, CD8+, memory, or dextramer-sorted; not recorded which), collected 15 days after the yellow fever booster vaccination. These receptor sequences come from a man aged 30 to 45 who received the YFV17D yellow fever vaccine.

This clonotype was seen ten or more times. The chain joins TRBV29-1 to TRBJ2-3; 8 bases fit TRBD1. V was clipped by 3 bases and J by 1 base; unmatched bases: 3. This CDR3 is built from 14 residues. Looked up from germline, CDR1 is SQVTM and CDR2 is ANQGSEA. The CDR3 DNA follows: TGCAGCGTTGAGGGACAGGCCCGCACAGATACGCAGTATTTT. Protein product: CSVEGQARTDTQYF.

This clonotype was counted ten times or more. The V call is TRBV5-1, the J call TRBJ2-7, with no clear D. The CDR3 totals 14 residues. V lost 4 bases, J lost 4 bases, and 15 bases lay in between. The germline V gene encodes CDR1 SGHRS and CDR2 YFSETQ. The CDR3, as DNA: TGCGCCAGCAGCCAACTACTGAATAGTTACGAGCAGTACTTC. This translates into CASSQLLNSYEQYF.

This clonotype was counted ten times or more. The V call is TRBV30, the J call TRBJ2-1, with a possible D match to TRBD2 (6 bases). Germline lookup yields CDR1 GTSNPN and CDR2 SVGIG (reference sequence). Trimming pared 2 bases from V and 3 bases from J, leaving 20 bases between. This CDR3 contains 17 residues. For the CDR3, the DNA is TGTGCCTGGAGTAGACCGGGGGTTAGCGGCTACTACAATGAGCAGTTCTTC. It specifies CAWSRPGVSGYYNEQFF.

This clonotype was observed at least ten times. The chain combines TRBV6-1 with TRBJ2-3, with D possibly TRBD2 on 6 matching bases. Germline CDR1 reads MNHNS; CDR2 reads SASEGT. Trimming stripped 4 bases from V and 4 bases from J, with 15 bases between. The length of the CDR3 is 15 residues. CDR3 sequence reads: CASSGGGSWADTQYF. DNA for the CDR3: TGTGCCAGCAGTGGAGGAGGGTCCTGGGCAGATACGCAGTATTTT.

This clonotype was counted ten times or more. The chain links TRBV5-1 to TRBJ2-3; possible D gene TRBD1, 8 bases. CDR3 size: 15 residues. Trimming pared 7 bases from V and 2 bases from J, leaving 17 bases between. Germline V gives CDR1 SGHRS, CDR2 YFSETQ. The CDR3 coding sequence is TGCGCCAGCGCCCGGGGGGACAGGCACACAGATACGCAGTATTTT. Its translation: CASARGDRHTDTQYF. The full variable domain, in which reference TRBV5-1 and TRBJ2-3 provide the parts outside the CDR3, is KAGVTQTPRYLIKTRGQQVTLSCSPISGHRSVSWYQQTPGQGLQFLFEYFSETQRNKGNFPGRFSGRQFSNSRSEMNVSTLELGDSALYLCASARGDRHTDTQYFGPGTRLTVL.

This clonotype has ten or more counts. This sequence joins TRBV12-3 or TRBV12-4 and TRBJ2-3; 9 bases fit TRBD1. Unmatched junction bases numbered 2, after V lost 3 bases and J lost 7 bases. The CDR3 runs 13 residues. CDR3 residues: CASSFGTGNTQYF. Written as DNA, the CDR3 is TGTGCCAGCAGTTTCGGGACAGGGAATACGCAGTATTTT.

This clonotype was seen at least ten times. The chain is built from TRBV20-1 and TRBJ2-7; 11 bases are shared with TRBD1. V dropped 5 bases and J dropped 3; count of bases not matched to a gene: 6. The germline CDR1 and CDR2 sequences are DFQATT and SNEGSKA (reference sequence). The CDR3 totals 14 residues. CDR3: CSAEDRGRIYEQYF. In DNA form, the CDR3 reads TGCAGTGCTGAGGACAGGGGGCGCATCTACGAGCAGTACTTC.

This clonotype was found many times. This chain links TRBV2 with TRBJ2-1; D gene ambiguous. The CDR3 sequence is 13 residues long. Between the trimmed V and J ends, which lost 2 bases and 3 bases, there was a span of 5 bases. Germline V gene sequence: CDR1 SNHLY, CDR2 FYNNEI. CDR3 nucleotides: TGTGCCAGCAGTGAAAACAGCTACAATGAGCAGTTCTTC. It codes for CASSENSYNEQFF.

This clonotype came up many times. This rearrangement joins TRBV16 to TRBJ2-4; D may correspond to TRBD1 or TRBD2 (5 bases each). The CDR3 runs 16 residues. The germline V gene has CDR1 KGHSY and CDR2 FQNENV. Trimming stripped 4 bases from V and 0 bases from J, with 13 bases between. CDR3 sequence (DNA): TGTGCCAGCAGCCCCGGGGCAGTTCTAGCCAAAAACATTCAGTACTTC. This encodes CASSPGAVLAKNIQYF.

This clonotype was seen at least ten times. V gene TRBV19 combines with J gene TRBJ1-1, with TRBD1 matching 8 bases. The CDR3 consists of 14 residues. Losses at the gene ends were 5 bases for V and 6 bases for J; bases not matched to a gene: 8. The V gene's germline CDR1 is LNHDA and CDR2 SQIVND (reference sequence). The chain's CDR3 is CASSPDRVDAEAFF. The CDR3 DNA reads TGTGCCAGTAGTCCGGACAGGGTCGACGCTGAAGCTTTCTTT.

In this sample, this clonotype turned up many times. The chain couples TRBV30 to TRBJ2-3; 11 bases line up with TRBD2. The CDR3 length is 15 residues. Germline V gene data show CDR1 as GTSNPN and CDR2 as SVGIG (reference sequence). Unmatched junction bases numbered 7, after V lost 3 bases and J lost 5 bases. CDR3 loop: CAWRAGLAVGDTQYF. The CDR3 DNA sequence: TGTGCCTGGAGAGCGGGACTAGCGGTAGGAGATACGCAGTATTTT. Looking up the rest from reference TRBV30 and TRBJ2-3 gives the full variable domain: SQTIHQWPATLVQPVGSPLSLECTVEGTSNPNLYWYRQAAGRGLQLLFYSVGIGQISSEVPQNLSASRPQDRQFILSSKKLLLSDSGFYLCAWRAGLAVGDTQYFGPGTRLTVL.

Remarks on this clonotype: The junction departs from the called germline gene at one end, perhaps through a read error. The chain employs TRBV4-2 and TRBJ1-2; D gene uncertain. Germline assignment: CDR1 LGHNA and CDR2 YNFKEQ. CDR3 size: 13 residues. CDR3: CAISPGNIYGYTF. The DNA of the CDR3 is TGTGCCATCAGCCCCGGGAATATCTATGGCTACACCTTC.

This clonotype was picked up many times. This chain joins TRBV9 and TRBJ2-5; D not certain. Per germline, CDR1 SGDLS and CDR2 YYNGEE. The CDR3 is 17 amino acids. V lost 0 bases, J lost 1 base, and 16 bases lay in between. The CDR3 DNA reads as TGTGCCAGCAGCGTAGAGGCTGGCTCAACGTCCCAAGAGACCCAGTACTTC. It is translated as CASSVEAGSTSQETQYF.

This clonotype came up many times. The chain employs TRBV7-2 and TRBJ2-7, with unresolved D. Germline V lookup: CDR1 SGHTA, CDR2 FQGNSA. V was clipped by 2 bases and J by 6 bases, with 5 bases between them. The CDR3 contains 11 residues. For the CDR3, the DNA is TGTGCCAGCAGCTTAAGAGGCGAGCAGTACTTC. It encodes CASSLRGEQYF.

This clonotype was counted at least ten times. CDR3 sequence (DNA): TGTGCCAGCAGCCCGGAGTACACCTTC. Protein sequence: CASSPEYTF. The gene calls are TRBV7-2 and TRBJ1-2; D not certain. From germline, CDR1 is SGHTA and CDR2 FQGNSA. V was clipped by 5 bases and J by 11 bases, with 6 bases between them. This CDR3 contains 9 residues.

This clonotype was found many times. V and J are TRBV7-9 and TRBJ2-1, with TRBD2 as a possible D gene (7 bases). The CDR3 is 18 residues long. CDR1 and CDR2 from the germline V gene are SEHNR and FQNEAQ (reference sequence). Between the trimmed V and J ends, which lost 2 bases and 4 bases, there was a span of 21 bases. The CDR3 loop is CASSLPGGGSGGYNEQFF. CDR3 coding DNA: TGTGCCAGCAGCTTACCCGGGGGCGGGAGTGGGGGTTACAATGAGCAGTTCTTC.

This clonotype was seen repeatedly, ten times or more. The rearrangement links TRBV19 to TRBJ2-2; D remains unclear. The CDR3 consists of 14 residues. Germline CDR1 is LNHDA and CDR2 is SQIVND (reference sequence). Between the trimmed V and J ends, which lost 4 bases and 2 bases, there was a span of 8 bases. Written as DNA, the CDR3 is TGTGCCAGTAGTACCCGGAGAAACACCGGGGAGCTGTTTTTT. Amino acid sequence: CASSTRRNTGELFF. The complete variable domain, with remaining parts taken from reference TRBV19 and TRBJ2-2, reads DGGITQSPKYLFRKEGQNVTLSCEQNLNHDAMYWYRQDPGQGLRLIYYSQIVNDFQKGDIAEGYSVSREKKESFPLTVTSAQKNPTAFYLCASSTRRNTGELFFGEGSRLTVL.

This clonotype appeared many times. The chain recombines TRBV6-2 or TRBV6-3 with TRBJ2-1, with D tentatively TRBD1 or TRBD2 (5 bases each). Germline V gene sequence: CDR1 MNHEY, CDR2 SVGEGT. Trimming removed 6 bases from V and 2 bases from J, with 17 bases in between. The CDR3 loop spans 16 amino acids. CDR3 nucleotide sequence: TGTGCCAGCAGCTGGGTGGGGCAGGGAGCCTACAATGAGCAGTTCTTC. Encoded protein: CASSWVGQGAYNEQFF.

The chain employs TRBV9 and TRBJ2-1, with D possibly being TRBD2 (6 bases). The CDR3 is made up of 16 amino acids. The V gene's germline CDR1 is SGDLS and CDR2 YYNGEE. The germline V and J ends were trimmed by 3 bases and 10 bases, with 23 bases remaining between them. CDR3 DNA: TGTGCCAGCAGCGGCTACGCGGGAAAGGGGTGGCGAGAGCAGTTCTTC. Translated, it gives CASSGYAGKGWREQFF.

Comments on this clonotype: Possible read error: a much larger clone is one base away. The chain combines TRBV20-1 with TRBJ1-6; unclear D gene. There are 16 residues in the CDR3. Germline-derived CDR1 and CDR2 are DFQATT and SNEGSKA (reference sequence). CDR3 nucleotide sequence: TGCGGTGCTAGAGAAAGTATAAGCTCCTATAATTCACCCCTCCACTTT. Translation gives CGARESISSYNSPLHF.

This clonotype has a count of ten or more. The chain carries TRBV20-1 and TRBJ2-1, with unresolved D. The CDR3 extends over 16 amino acids. Germline lookup yields CDR1 DFQATT and CDR2 SNEGSKA (reference sequence). V lost 0 bases and J lost 0, with 12 bases in between. Written as DNA, the CDR3 is TGCAGTGCTAGAGATCCCCGGAAGAGCTCCTACAATGAGCAGTTCTTC. Its protein is CSARDPRKSSYNEQFF.

This clonotype was picked up many times. The rearrangement uses TRBV11-1 and TRBJ2-4; 10 bases are shared with TRBD2. After removal of 0 bases from V and 5 bases from J, the junction contained 10 bases not matched to a gene. Germline-derived CDR1 and CDR2 are SGHAT and FQDESV (reference sequence). The CDR3 has 18 amino acids. CDR3 sequence reads: CASSLAGTSGMVENIQYF. The DNA for the CDR3 is TGTGCCAGCAGCTTAGCGGGTACTAGCGGGATGGTGGAAAACATTCAGTACTTC.

This clonotype was picked up many times. J is TRBJ2-7 and V is TRBV19, with 8 bases matching TRBD2. Germline V gene sequence: CDR1 LNHDA, CDR2 SQIVND (reference sequence). The V segment lost 6 bases and the J segment 0 bases; nucleotides outside the gene matches: 4. This CDR3 has 14 amino acids. CDR3 DNA: TGTGCCAGTAGCCCCGGGACTAGCTCCTACGAGCAGTACTTC. The encoded protein is CASSPGTSSYEQYF.

This clonotype was counted ten times or more. As DNA, the CDR3 is TGCGCCAGCAGCCGCTCGACTAGTGGGCCCACCGGGGAGCTGTTTTTT. It codes for CASSRSTSGPTGELFF. This rearrangement joins TRBV4-3 to TRBJ2-2; possibly TRBD2 for D (6 bases). The V gene lost 4 bases and the J gene lost 4 bases, with 16 bases spanning the gap. The CDR3 runs 16 residues. The germline gives CDR1 LGHNA, CDR2 YSLEER.

This clonotype has ten or more counts. The chain is built from TRBV12-3 or TRBV12-4 and TRBJ2-7, with TRBD1 matching over 7 bases. The CDR3 runs to 14 residues. Trimming took 1 base from V and 2 from J; bases not matched to a gene: 2. The DNA of the CDR3 is TGTGCCAGCAGTTTAGGAGGACAGGCCTACGAGCAGTACTTC. This sequence encodes CASSLGGQAYEQYF.

This clonotype has a count of ten or more. The chain couples TRBV20-1 to TRBJ2-7; TRBD2 is a possible D gene (6 bases). The CDR3 sequence is 12 residues long. V lost 3 bases, J lost 3 bases, and 9 bases lay in between. The germline V gene encodes CDR1 DFQATT and CDR2 SNEGSKA (reference sequence). CDR3 sequence: CSASKAGYEQYF. CDR3 bases: TGCAGTGCTAGTAAAGCGGGCTACGAGCAGTACTTC.